This T cell receptor beta chain was observed in a study of regulatory T cells in long-lasting Graves disease. Study outcomes and limitations: TRBV28, TRBJ1-2 and TRBJ2-5 emerged as the favored segments in persistent disease.

The CDR3 is 12 residues long, counting both termini. Germline values: CDR1 LNHDA, CDR2 SQIVND (reference sequence). Stated time point: newly diagnosed GD, antithyroid drugs for less than 3 months. TCR sequences were obtained from RNA taken from PBMCs. The TCR beta library used iRepertoire HTBI primers with Arm-PCR amplification of CDR3. TCRdb re-analysed the multiplex PCR reads in MiXCR, keeping a single row per CDR3 protein. The sample contains 500,000 or so distinct CDR3 sequences, around 16% of which appear only once. Worth noting for this clonotype: Its antigen is unidentified. No conserved phenylalanine or tryptophan is present at the end of the CDR3, so a read error is the likely explanation. Because the CDR3's place on the DNA is in doubt, the DNA is left out and the CDR3 is given as listed by TCRdb.

These data also featured in a second study, about T cells in Graves' hyperthyroidism and ophthalmopathy. Turning to that study: Patients aged 18 to 65 had newly diagnosed hyperthyroidism that had lasted under 2 months. The HTBI primer set served for first-round RT-PCR of the TCR CDR3.

The chain joins TRBV19 to TRBJ1-1; TRBD1 reflects the table's D call only, with no check against the DNA. The starting material was peripheral blood mononuclear cells (PBMCs), obtained at new diagnosis, from a patient treated with antithyroid drugs. This TCR derives from a man in his forties with Graves disease. The CDR3 sequence is CASSNPDRGTEV.